The sequence of this T cell receptor beta chain was determined in a study of T cell responses to AZD1222 COVID-19 vaccine. Overall study findings and caveats: Repertoires were collected only later (after the peak T cell response had occurred). Among AZD1222 vaccinees, only 5 or 6 were seropositive at baseline.

Worth noting for this clone: The antigen is not known.

There are 16 residues in the CDR3. Per the germline V gene, CDR1 is SGHTA and CDR2 is FQGTGA. V was shortened by 4 bases and J by 0 bases, with 15 bases between the two germline ends. Profiled with immunoSEQ multiplex PCR; TCRdb holds only in-frame clones, not every one. The sample has tens of thousands of clones; 85% are singletons. The genes are TRBV7-3 and TRBJ1-2; tentatively, D is TRBD1 (5 bases). The TCR was taken from an adult in good health. The source was peripheral blood, collected on day 0 of AZD1222 vaccination. Here the CDR3 DNA reads TGTGCCAGCAGCTCTCGAGGAGGGGACCCTAACTATGGCTACACCTTC. Protein sequence: CASSSRGGDPNYGYTF.